This entry describes one TCR beta chain. This clonotype appeared a few times. Its antigen is not yet known. Base qualities are not at hand, and no much larger clone is one base apart. CDR3 length: 14 amino acids, cysteine to phenylalanine. Kept here is only the CDR3 DNA, which spans 42 bases and is read in frame from base 1. The germline V gene supplies CDR1 SGHRS and CDR2 YFSETQ. At the junction V is shortened by 0 bases and J by 7 bases, with 11 bases in between. This sample is drawn from a study of response to subunit inactivated influenza vaccine (dated by TCRdb to the late 2010s). About the study as a whole: Deep quantitative T cell receptor repertoire profiling was used in the study to track responses to a trivalent subunit inactivated influenza vaccine. What the authors observed across the whole study: According to the authors, only a limited number of new T cells may be recruited by each seasonal influenza vaccination.

The method behind the library was RT-PCR. Sequencing was performed on an Illumina HiSeq 2500. TCRdb's own reprocessing of the public reads used fastp at Q25 and MiXCR and kept productive beta chains. Rows merge per CDR3 protein into single entries with the most common DNA and genes. In all, the sample holds around 710,000 distinct CDR3 sequences, and about 15% of those were seen once. The ten largest account for 6% to 7% of the sample. The input for sequencing was PBMCs from blood, taken 14 to 15 days before vaccination. The sequence was collected from a man aged 45-65 years who received an inactivated influenza vaccine. Donor details come from another sample of the same person, matched by shared clones. The V and J segments used are TRBV5-1 and TRBJ1-5, with no confident D gene call. The CDR3 corresponds to CASSLEGNGQPQHF. The DNA sequence follows: TGCGCCAGCAGCTTGGAAGGGAACGGGCAGCCCCAGCATTTT.